A selection of T cell receptor beta chains follows, all from one sample in a study of HIV-infected patients and healthy controls. One entry per CDR3 protein results from TCRdb running MiXCR on the 5' RACE reads. The data contain several thousand distinct CDR3 sequences, more than 9% of them singletons. Here the sequenced sample was blood, taken during antiretroviral therapy. These receptors all come from an adult with HIV infection. CDR3s include the opening cysteine and the closing phenylalanine or tryptophan. Each record gives: J gene, clone size, D gene, V gene, CDR3 protein, CDR3 DNA. D genes are given only for firm matches. Clone size, where shown, is once, few, many, or a class for clones that have expanded.

J: TRBJ1-6; size: .; D: .; V: TRBV4-2; CDR3: CASSQVGGSPLHF; DNA: TGTGCCAGCAGCCAAGTGGGAGGGTCACCCCTCCACTTT
J: TRBJ1-1; size: medium-sized; D: .; V: TRBV7-6; CDR3: CASSPTRLRGAPLNTEAFF; DNA: TGTGCCAGCAGCCCAACTCGACTCAGGGGTGCACCGCTGAACACTGAAGCTTTCTTT
J: TRBJ1-5; size: medium-sized; D: TRBD1; V: TRBV6-1; CDR3: CASRGQGGFQPQHF; DNA: TGTGCCAGCCGGGGACAGGGGGGTTTTCAGCCCCAGCATTTT
J: TRBJ1-1; size: medium-sized; D: .; V: TRBV5-6; CDR3: CASSLGGGITEAFF; DNA: TGTGCCAGCAGCCTAGGGGGGGGGATCACTGAAGCTTTCTTT
J: TRBJ1-1; size: medium-sized; D: TRBD1; V: TRBV9; CDR3: CASSIRQGATEAFF; DNA: TGTGCCAGCAGCATCCGACAGGGCGCCACTGAAGCTTTCTTT
J: TRBJ1-1; size: medium-sized; D: .; V: TRBV7-2; CDR3: CASSLAFHTNTEAFF; DNA: TGTGCCAGCAGCTTAGCGTTTCACACGAACACTGAAGCTTTCTTT
J: TRBJ1-5; size: many; D: TRBD1; V: TRBV12-3/TRBV12-4; CDR3: CASSSGQGVNQPQHF; DNA: TGTGCCAGCAGCTCAGGACAGGGGGTCAATCAGCCCCAGCATTTT
J: TRBJ2-1; size: many; D: .; V: TRBV5-4; CDR3: CASSLVEFEQFF; DNA: TGTGCCAGCAGCTTGGTCGAGTTTGAGCAGTTCTTC
J: TRBJ2-5; size: many; D: .; V: TRBV28; CDR3: CASSSSFRGGLETQYF; DNA: TGTGCCAGCAGTTCGTCCTTCAGGGGGGGGTTAGAGACCCAGTACTTC
J: TRBJ1-1; size: many; D: .; V: TRBV5-6; CDR3: CASSLGGAGLMNTEAFF; DNA: TGTGCCAGCAGCTTGGGGGGGGCAGGCCTCATGAACACTGAAGCTTTCTTT
J: TRBJ2-1; size: few; D: TRBD2; V: TRBV24-1; CDR3: CATSEGLGTSGVSPYNEQFF; DNA: TGTGCCACCAGTGAAGGCCTGGGGACTAGCGGGGTCTCGCCATACAATGAGCAGTTCTTC
J: TRBJ1-2; size: medium-sized; D: .; V: TRBV19; CDR3: CASSIDGGIGYTF; DNA: TGTGCCAGTAGTATAGACGGTGGGATTGGCTACACCTTC
J: TRBJ1-2; size: many; D: TRBD1; V: TRBV6-5; CDR3: CASWDRLSLYGYTF; DNA: TGTGCCAGCTGGGACAGGCTGTCCCTCTATGGCTACACCTTC
J: TRBJ2-5; size: few; D: TRBD2; V: TRBV27; CDR3: CASSSPALAGGMETQYF; DNA: TGTGCCAGCAGTTCCCCCGCCCTAGCGGGGGGGATGGAGACCCAGTACTTC
J: TRBJ2-3; size: medium-sized; D: .; V: TRBV24-1; CDR3: CATSWGSSEDTQYF; DNA: TGTGCCACCAGCTGGGGGAGTTCAGAAGATACGCAGTATTTT
J: TRBJ1-1; size: medium-sized; D: .; V: TRBV10-3; CDR3: CAISETPLTGYTEAFF; DNA: TGTGCCATCAGTGAGACCCCCCTCACAGGGTACACTGAAGCTTTCTTT
J: TRBJ2-3; size: many; D: TRBD1; V: TRBV5-1; CDR3: CASRRPTGSTDTQYF; DNA: TGCGCCAGTAGGAGACCGACAGGGAGCACAGATACGCAGTATTTT
J: TRBJ2-5; size: .; D: .; V: TRBV6-1; CDR3: CASSEEVARETQYF; DNA: TGTGCCAGCAGTGAAGAGGTGGCCCGGGAGACCCAGTACTTC